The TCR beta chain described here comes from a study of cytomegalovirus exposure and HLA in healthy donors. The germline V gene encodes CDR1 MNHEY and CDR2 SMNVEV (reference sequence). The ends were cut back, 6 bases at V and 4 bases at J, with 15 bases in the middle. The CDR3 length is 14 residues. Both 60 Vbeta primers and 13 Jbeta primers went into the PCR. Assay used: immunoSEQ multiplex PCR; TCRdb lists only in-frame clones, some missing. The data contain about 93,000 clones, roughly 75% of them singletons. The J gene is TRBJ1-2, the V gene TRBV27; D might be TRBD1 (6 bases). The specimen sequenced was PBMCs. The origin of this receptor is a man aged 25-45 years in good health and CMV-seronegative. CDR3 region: CASSPGTSLYGYTF. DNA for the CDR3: TGTGCCAGCAGCCCGGGGACATCTCTCTATGGCTACACCTTC.